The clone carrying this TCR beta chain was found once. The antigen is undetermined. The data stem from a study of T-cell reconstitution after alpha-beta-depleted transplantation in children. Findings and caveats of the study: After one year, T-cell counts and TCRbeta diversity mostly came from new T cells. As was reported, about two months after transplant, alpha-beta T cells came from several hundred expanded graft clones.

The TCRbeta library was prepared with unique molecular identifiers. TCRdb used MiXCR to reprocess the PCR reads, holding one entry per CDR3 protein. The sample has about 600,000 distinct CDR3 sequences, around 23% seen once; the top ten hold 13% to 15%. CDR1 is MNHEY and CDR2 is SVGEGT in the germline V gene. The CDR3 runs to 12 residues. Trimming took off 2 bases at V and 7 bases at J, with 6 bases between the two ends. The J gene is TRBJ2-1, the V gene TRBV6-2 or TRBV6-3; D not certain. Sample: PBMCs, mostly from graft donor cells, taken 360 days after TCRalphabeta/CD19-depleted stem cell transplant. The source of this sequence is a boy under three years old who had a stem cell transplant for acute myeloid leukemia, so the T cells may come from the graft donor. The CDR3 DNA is TGTGCCAGCAGTTACAGTAGAAATGAGCAGTTCTTC. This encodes CASSYSRNEQFF.